The table lists the clone carrying this T cell receptor (beta chain) with many counts. TCRdb re-analysed the 5' RACE reads in MiXCR, keeping a single row per CDR3 protein. The data contain roughly 48,000 distinct CDR3 sequences, around 14% of them singletons. The sample belongs to a study of neurological immune-mediated disorders. Time point specified: longitudinal time-point 2. The unsorted libraries were generated from a total of 2 million PBMCs, which had been stored in RNAlater at -80 C. This TCR came from a male donor with HTLV-1-associated myelopathy (HAM/TSP). The specimen sequenced was PBMCs.

The CDR3 region is CSAPRFGTGTSGANVLTF. In DNA, the CDR3 is TGCAGTGCCCCGCGGTTCGGGACAGGAACCTCTGGGGCCAACGTCCTGACTTTC. The V and J genes are TRBV20-1 and TRBJ2-6, with 8 bases matching TRBD1. The length of the CDR3 is 18 residues. Germline V gene lookup returns CDR1 DFQATT and CDR2 SNEGSKA (reference sequence). The trim removed 6 bases at V and 0 bases at J, leaving 13 bases unmatched.